The 3 T cell receptor beta chains given below trace back to one sample, sequenced in a study of cytomegalovirus exposure and HLA in healthy donors. Primers included in the PCR were 60 Vbeta and 13 Jbeta primers. The assay was immunoSEQ multiplex PCR, and TCRdb's table has in-frame clones only and misses some. The repertoire holds some 150,000 clones, with approximately 87% as singletons. Specimen: PBMCs. These receptors all come from a man aged 35-49 years in good health and CMV-seronegative.

CDR3 coding DNA: TGTGCCAGCAGTTCGAATTGGGGAGGTGGCTACACCTTC. This gives the protein CASSSNWGGGYTF. The chain carries TRBV28 and TRBJ1-2, with no clear D. The CDR3 is 13 amino acids. Germline-derived CDR1 and CDR2 are MDHEN and SYDVKM. V was pared by 4 bases and J by 7 bases, with 13 bases between.

There are a few counts of this clone. The chain is built from TRBV18 and TRBJ2-2; D is possibly TRBD2 (5 bases). This CDR3 spans 13 amino acids. The germline V and J ends were trimmed by 6 bases and 5 bases, with 10 bases remaining between them. The germline gives CDR1 KGHSH, CDR2 LQKENI. This CDR3 is CASSQRRTGELFF. The CDR3 nucleotides read TGTGCCAGCTCTCAAAGGAGGACCGGGGAGCTGTTTTTT.

The gene calls are TRBV5-1 and TRBJ1-1; TRBD1 is a possible D gene (6 bases). V lost 3 bases and J 7 bases, leaving 13 bases between the germline ends. Germline lookup yields CDR1 SGHRS and CDR2 YFSETQ. This CDR3 contains 13 residues. CDR3 residues: CASSSETGFEAFF. CDR3 DNA: TGCGCCAGCAGCTCGGAAACAGGGTTTGAAGCTTTCTTT.